This entry lists 18 T cell receptor beta chains sequenced from one sample in a study of tumor-infiltrating lymphocytes in primary liver carcinoma. From 400 to 500 ng total RNA, TCR beta cDNA was generated with a primer in the constant region. The TCR beta library was amplified through three nested multiplex PCR rounds in a modified ARM-PCR procedure. Amplification in the first two PCR rounds was performed using TRBV1-TRBV30 forward primers and a C-beta reverse primer for roughly 9 cycles each. One entry per CDR3 protein, called by TCRdb with MiXCR from the multiplex PCR reads. The sample has about 74,000 distinct CDR3 sequences, roughly three quarters seen once. DNA and RNA were both co-extracted from 20-30 mg of bulk tissue that had not been sorted. Sequencing input: liver tumor tissue from sampling region 4. The subset here: tumor region T4, right-lateral pole. Receptor source: a man in his forties with primary liver carcinoma and hepatitis B virus infection.

About this clonotype itself: At one boundary the junction diverges from the germline segment, which might be a read error. The chain is built from TRBV5-1 and TRBJ2-2; D assignment may be TRBD1 or TRBD2 (5 bases each). This CDR3 comprises 17 residues. Germline CDR1 reads SGHRS; CDR2 reads YFSETQ. CDR3 sequence: CASSRGTDSAITGELFF. In DNA, the CDR3 is TGCGCCAGCAGCCGAGGGACGGACTCCGCGATCACCGGGGAGCTGTTCTTT.

This clonotype was seen ten or more times. The J gene is TRBJ2-7, the V gene TRBV6-1, with 8 bases aligning to TRBD2. The ends lost 10 bases at V and 3 bases at J; junction bases unmatched: 11. CDR1 MNHNS and CDR2 SASEGT come from the germline V gene. The CDR3 is 14 residues long. Here the CDR3 reads CATQPRAGVYEQYF. The CDR3 DNA follows: TGTGCCACCCAACCCCGAGCGGGAGTCTACGAGCAGTACTTC.

In regard to this clonotype: This CDR3 is missing its conserved last phenylalanine or tryptophan, likely due to a read error. The chain combines TRBV29-1 with TRBJ1-1; D remains ambiguous. Germline loops: CDR1 SQVTM, CDR2 ANQGSEA. The length of the CDR3 is 11 residues. Trimming pared 5 bases from V and 6 bases from J, leaving 10 bases between. The CDR3: CSVSSNAEAFL. In DNA form, the CDR3 reads TGCAGCGTTTCTTCGAATGCTGAAGCTTTCCTT.

Worth noting for this clonotype: The final CDR3 position lacks the conserved phenylalanine or tryptophan, pointing to a likely read error. The DNA is left out, because the CDR3 cannot be placed on it with certainty; the CDR3 is given as TCRdb lists it. The chain carries TRBV10-3 and TRBJ2-2; TRBD1, the table's D call, was not compared with the DNA. Germline V gene lookup returns CDR1 ENHRY and CDR2 SYGVKD. The CDR3 sequence runs 14 residues, both termini included. This CDR3 is CAISIQRGPGELFS.

The rearrangement links TRBV11-1 to TRBJ2-7; 7 bases align to TRBD1. V dropped 5 bases and J dropped 3; count of bases not matched to a gene: 4. This CDR3 contains 13 residues. Germline CDR1 is SGHAT and CDR2 is FQDESV (reference sequence). This CDR3 is CASSDGTVYEQYF. Here the CDR3 DNA reads TGTGCCAGCAGCGATGGGACAGTCTACGAGCAGTACTTC.

About this clonotype: The junction differs from germline at one of its ends, possibly a read error. The chain carries TRBV4-1 and TRBJ2-4, with 7 positions matching TRBD2. Germline assignment: CDR1 MGHRA and CDR2 YSYEKL. This CDR3 contains 18 residues. This CDR3 reads CASNQIPGTNAAKNIQYF. The DNA for the CDR3 is TGCGCCAGCAACCAAATTCCCGGGACTAACGCCGCCAAAAACATTCAGTACTTC.

For this clonotype: The junction departs from germline at one end; a sequencing error may be responsible. The chain recombines TRBV7-9 with TRBJ1-2; 7 positions agree with TRBD1. The CDR3 has 13 residues. CDR1 and CDR2 from the germline V gene are SEHNR and FQNEAQ (reference sequence). CDR3 loop: CASGPTGIYGYAF. CDR3 sequence (DNA): TGTGCCAGCGGCCCGACAGGGATTTATGGCTACGCCTTC. Full variable domain (rest looked up from reference TRBV7-9 and TRBJ1-2): DTGVSQNPRHKITKRGQNVTFRCDPISEHNRLYWYRQTLGQGPEFLTYFQNEAQLEKSRLLSDRFSAERPKGSFSTLEIQRTEQGDSAMYLCASGPTGIYGYAFGSGTRLTVV.

This clonotype showed up just a few times. Being one base from a much bigger clone, this may be a read error. This rearrangement joins TRBV11-2 to TRBJ2-7, with D uncertain. Germline lookup yields CDR1 SGHAT and CDR2 FQNNGV. This CDR3 region has 12 residues. DNA for the CDR3: TGTGCCAGCAGCGTAGCAGGCTACGGGCAGCACTTC. Protein product: CASSVAGYGQHF.

The chain combines TRBV28 with TRBJ1-1; the D gene is possibly TRBD1 (6 bases). Germline V gene sequence: CDR1 MDHEN, CDR2 SYDVKM. CDR3 length: 17 residues. V was shortened by 10 bases and J by 8 bases, with 32 bases between the two germline ends. In nucleotides, the CDR3 is TGTGCCACCGTCGCCTATTATACCGGAACAGGGTGGTCCGAAGCTTTCTTT. Its protein is CATVAYYTGTGWSEAFF.

With respect to this clonotype: Likely a read error: the CDR3 ends without its conserved phenylalanine or tryptophan. The chain links TRBV4-1 to TRBJ2-7; D is possibly TRBD1 (5 bases). V gave up 5 bases and J gave up 7 bases, with 15 bases separating them. Germline values: CDR1 MGHRA, CDR2 YSYEKL. This CDR3 contains 13 residues. CDR3 in amino acids: CASSWARAEEQYL. The CDR3 coding sequence is TGCGCCAGCAGCTGGGCCAGGGCGGAAGAGCAGTACTTA.

This clonotype was counted at least ten times. CDR3 DNA: TGCAGCGTTTCACTAGTTGGCAATGAGCAGTTCTTC. This encodes CSVSLVGNEQFF. The chain uses TRBV29-1 and TRBJ2-1, with D possibly being TRBD2 (5 bases). The CDR3 length is 12 residues. Germline V gives CDR1 SQVTM, CDR2 ANQGSEA. The ends were cut back, 5 bases at V and 6 bases at J, with 11 bases in the middle.

This sequence joins TRBV5-1 and TRBJ2-7, with 10 bases that match TRBD2. CDR3 length equals 14 residues. Germline CDR1 and CDR2: SGHRS and YFSETQ. V shed 4 bases, J shed 7 bases, and the junction held 8 bases outside the gene matches. The CDR3 loop is CASSGSGRAREQYF. The CDR3 bases are TGCGCCAGCAGCGGCAGCGGGAGGGCCAGGGAGCAGTACTTC.

Ten or more counts support this clonotype. The chain combines TRBV12-3 or TRBV12-4 with TRBJ2-5; the D gene is possibly TRBD1 (6 bases). The CDR3 is made up of 13 amino acids. Trimming cost V 6 bases and J 7 bases, with 15 bases left between them. The CDR3: CASSPGQSGTQYF. The CDR3 DNA reads TGTGCCAGCAGCCCCGGACAGTCCGGGACCCAGTACTTC.

This clonotype showed up just a few times. This chain's CDR3 is CASSGLAGGAGTGELFF. Here the CDR3 DNA reads TGCGCCAGCAGTGGACTAGCGGGGGGGGCGGGCACCGGGGAGCTGTTTTTT. V and J are TRBV10-2 and TRBJ2-2, with TRBD2 matching over 14 bases. Germline values: CDR1 WSHSY, CDR2 SAAADI. The V segment lost 4 bases and the J segment 4 bases; nucleotides outside the gene matches: 5. The CDR3 covers 17 residues.

The chain has TRBV2 and TRBJ2-1, with 13 bases that match TRBD2. Trimming at V came to 5 bases and at J to 0 bases, leaving 10 bases not matched to a gene. CDR3 length: 19 residues. Germline V CDR1 and CDR2: SNHLY, FYNNEI. The CDR3 coding sequence is TGTGCCAGCAGTCCCGGGACTAGCGGGATGTCGTCCTCCTACAATGAGCAGTTCTTC. It encodes CASSPGTSGMSSSYNEQFF.

On this clonotype itself: A much larger clone differs by one base, so this may be a read error. The rearrangement joins TRBV5-4 to TRBJ1-2, with 8 bases lining up with TRBD1. Germline assignment: CDR1 SGHNT and CDR2 YYREEE (reference sequence). The CDR3 spans 14 residues. V dropped 1 base and J dropped 5; count of bases not matched to a gene: 4. The CDR3 reads CASSLSGTGYGYTF. The CDR3 region has the DNA TGTGCCAGCAGCTTGAGTGGGACAGGATATGGCTACACCTTC.

The sample holds many counts of this clonotype. This chain connects TRBV10-1 to TRBJ2-2; D is undetermined. This CDR3 has 12 residues. The V end was cut by 8 bases, the J end by 0 bases, with 4 bases between. Germline-derived CDR1 and CDR2 are WNHNN and SYGVQD (reference sequence). CDR3 sequence: CASRTNTGELFF. CDR3 sequence (DNA): TGCGCCAGCCGTACGAACACCGGGGAGCTGTTTTTT.

This clonotype was seen a handful of times. This chain joins TRBV11-2 and TRBJ2-5; 7 bases match TRBD1. Germline V gene sequence: CDR1 SGHAT, CDR2 FQNNGV. Trimming cost V 8 bases and J 2 bases; bases outside gene matches: 5. This CDR3 has 13 amino acids. Here the CDR3 DNA reads TGTGCCAGCTTAGGGACAGCGCAAGAGACCCAGTACTTC. Encoded protein: CASLGTAQETQYF.